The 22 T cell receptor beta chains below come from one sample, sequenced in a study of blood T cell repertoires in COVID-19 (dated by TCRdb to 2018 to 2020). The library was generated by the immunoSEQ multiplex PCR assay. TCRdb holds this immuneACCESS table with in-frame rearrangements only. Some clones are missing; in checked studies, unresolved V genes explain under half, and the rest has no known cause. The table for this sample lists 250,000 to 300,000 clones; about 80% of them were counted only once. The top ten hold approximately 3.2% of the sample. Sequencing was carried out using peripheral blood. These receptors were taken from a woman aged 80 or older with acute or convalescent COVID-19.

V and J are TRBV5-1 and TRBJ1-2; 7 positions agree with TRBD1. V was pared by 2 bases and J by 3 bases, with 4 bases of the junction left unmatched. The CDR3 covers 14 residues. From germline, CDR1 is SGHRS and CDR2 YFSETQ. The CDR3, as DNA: TGCGCCAGCAGCTTCAACAGGGGCGACTATGGCTACACCTTC. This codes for CASSFNRGDYGYTF.

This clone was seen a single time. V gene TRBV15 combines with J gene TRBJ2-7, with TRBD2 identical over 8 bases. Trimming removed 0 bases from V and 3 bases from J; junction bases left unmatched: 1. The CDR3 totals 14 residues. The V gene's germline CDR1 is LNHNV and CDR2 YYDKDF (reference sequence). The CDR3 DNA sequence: TGTGCCACCAGCAGAGATGCGGGGGGCTACGAGCAGTACTTC. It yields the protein CATSRDAGGYEQYF.

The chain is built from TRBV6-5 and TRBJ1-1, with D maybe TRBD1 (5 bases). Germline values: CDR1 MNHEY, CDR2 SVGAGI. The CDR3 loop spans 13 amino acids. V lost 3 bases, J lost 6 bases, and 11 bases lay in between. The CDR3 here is CASSYRGTSEAFF. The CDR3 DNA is TGTGCCAGCAGTTATAGGGGTACCTCTGAAGCTTTCTTT.

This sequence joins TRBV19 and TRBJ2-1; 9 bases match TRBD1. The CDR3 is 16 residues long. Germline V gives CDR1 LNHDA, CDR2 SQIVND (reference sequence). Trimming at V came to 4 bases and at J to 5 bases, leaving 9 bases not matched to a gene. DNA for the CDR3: TGTGCCAGTAGTAGGGCCGGGACAGGGATCAACAATGAGCAGTTCTTC. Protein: CASSRAGTGINNEQFF.

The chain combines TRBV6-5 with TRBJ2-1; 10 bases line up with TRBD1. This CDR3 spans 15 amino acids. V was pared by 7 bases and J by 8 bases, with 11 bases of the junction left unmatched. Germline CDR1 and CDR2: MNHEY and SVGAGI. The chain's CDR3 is CASTLRDRGVDEQFF. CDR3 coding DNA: TGTGCCAGCACCCTCCGGGACAGGGGTGTCGATGAGCAGTTCTTC.

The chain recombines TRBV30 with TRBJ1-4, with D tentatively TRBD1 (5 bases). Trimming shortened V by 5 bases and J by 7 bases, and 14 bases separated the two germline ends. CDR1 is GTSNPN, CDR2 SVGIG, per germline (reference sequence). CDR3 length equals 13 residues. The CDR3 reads CAWGGLLSEKLFF. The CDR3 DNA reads TGTGCCTGGGGGGGACTGCTGAGTGAAAAACTGTTTTTT.

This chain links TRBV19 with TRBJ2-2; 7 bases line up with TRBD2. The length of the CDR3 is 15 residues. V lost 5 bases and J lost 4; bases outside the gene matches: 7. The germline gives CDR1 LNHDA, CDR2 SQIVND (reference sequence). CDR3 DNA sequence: TGTGCCAGTAGTGCTGTGGGAGGGAGCACCGGGGAGCTGTTTTTT. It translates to CASSAVGGSTGELFF.

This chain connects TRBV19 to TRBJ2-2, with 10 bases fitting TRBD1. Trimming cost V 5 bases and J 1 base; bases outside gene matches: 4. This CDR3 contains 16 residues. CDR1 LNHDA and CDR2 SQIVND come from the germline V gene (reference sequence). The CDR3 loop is CASSARDRGNTGELFF. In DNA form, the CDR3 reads TGTGCCAGTAGTGCCCGGGACAGGGGGAACACCGGGGAGCTGTTTTTT.

The CDR3 protein is CASSGGLEAFF. In DNA form, the CDR3 reads TGTGCCAGCAGTGGGGGGTTGGAAGCTTTCTTT. The J gene is TRBJ1-1, the V gene TRBV27; D is perhaps TRBD1 (5 bases). V gave up 5 bases and J gave up 8 bases, with 9 bases separating them. The length of the CDR3 is 11 residues. Germline V gives CDR1 MNHEY, CDR2 SMNVEV (reference sequence).

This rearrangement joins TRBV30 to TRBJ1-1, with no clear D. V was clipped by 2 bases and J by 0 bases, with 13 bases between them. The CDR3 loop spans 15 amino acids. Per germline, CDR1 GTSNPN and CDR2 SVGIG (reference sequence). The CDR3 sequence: CAWSTRGRMNTEAFF. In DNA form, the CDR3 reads TGTGCCTGGAGTACCCGCGGGCGAATGAACACTGAAGCTTTCTTT.

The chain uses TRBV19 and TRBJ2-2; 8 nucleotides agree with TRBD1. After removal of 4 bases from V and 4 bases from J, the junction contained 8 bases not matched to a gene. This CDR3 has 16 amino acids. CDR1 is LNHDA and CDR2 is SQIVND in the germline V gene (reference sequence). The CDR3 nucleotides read TGTGCCAGTAGTAAACCGACAGGGGCACTCACCGGGGAGCTGTTTTTT. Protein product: CASSKPTGALTGELFF.

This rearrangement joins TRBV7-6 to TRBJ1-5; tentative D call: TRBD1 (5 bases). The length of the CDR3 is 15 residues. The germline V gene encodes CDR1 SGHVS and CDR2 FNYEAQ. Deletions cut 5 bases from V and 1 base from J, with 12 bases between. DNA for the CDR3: TGTGCCAGCAGCCCTGGGGCACAGAGCAATCAGCCCCAGCATTTT. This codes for CASSPGAQSNQPQHF.

CDR3 in amino acids: CASSQEGGAKNIQYF. In DNA form, the CDR3 reads TGTGCCAGCAGCCAAGAAGGGGGAGCCAAAAACATTCAGTACTTC. This rearrangement joins TRBV3-1 (or the pseudogene TRBV3-2) to TRBJ2-4; D might be TRBD1 (6 bases). The germline V and J ends were trimmed by 0 bases and 0 bases, with 6 bases remaining between them. Germline loops: CDR1 LGHDT, CDR2 YNNKEL (reference sequence). The CDR3 loop spans 15 amino acids.

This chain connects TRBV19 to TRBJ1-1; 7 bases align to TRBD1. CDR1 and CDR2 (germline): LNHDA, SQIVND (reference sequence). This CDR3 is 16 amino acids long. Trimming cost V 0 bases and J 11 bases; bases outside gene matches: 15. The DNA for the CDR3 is TGTGCCAGTAGTATAGATCGCTCCGTTCCGACAGGGAACGCTTTCTTT. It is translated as CASSIDRSVPTGNAFF.

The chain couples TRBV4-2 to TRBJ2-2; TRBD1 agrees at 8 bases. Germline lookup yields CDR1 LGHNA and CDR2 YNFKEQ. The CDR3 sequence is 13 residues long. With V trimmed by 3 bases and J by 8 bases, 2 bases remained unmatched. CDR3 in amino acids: CASSQTGAGELFF. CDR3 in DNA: TGTGCCAGCAGCCAGACAGGGGCTGGGGAGCTGTTTTTT.

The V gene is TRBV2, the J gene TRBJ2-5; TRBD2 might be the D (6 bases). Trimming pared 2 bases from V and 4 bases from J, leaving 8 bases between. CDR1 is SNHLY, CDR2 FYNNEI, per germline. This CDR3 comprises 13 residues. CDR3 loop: CASSELGGETQYF. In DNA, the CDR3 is TGTGCCAGCAGTGAACTGGGAGGAGAGACCCAGTACTTC.

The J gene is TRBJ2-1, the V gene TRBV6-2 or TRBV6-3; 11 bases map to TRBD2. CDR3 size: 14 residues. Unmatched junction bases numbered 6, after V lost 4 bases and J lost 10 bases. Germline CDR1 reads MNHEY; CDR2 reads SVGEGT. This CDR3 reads CASSSVLAGEEQFF. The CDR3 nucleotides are TGTGCCAGCAGTTCCGTACTAGCGGGAGAAGAGCAGTTCTTC.

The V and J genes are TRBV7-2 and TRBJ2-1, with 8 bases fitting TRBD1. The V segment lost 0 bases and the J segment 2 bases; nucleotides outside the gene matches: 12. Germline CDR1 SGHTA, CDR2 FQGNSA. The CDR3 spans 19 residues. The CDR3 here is CASSLAGRGQVIAYNEQFF. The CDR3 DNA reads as TGTGCCAGCAGCTTAGCGGGCAGGGGGCAGGTTATCGCCTACAATGAGCAGTTCTTC.

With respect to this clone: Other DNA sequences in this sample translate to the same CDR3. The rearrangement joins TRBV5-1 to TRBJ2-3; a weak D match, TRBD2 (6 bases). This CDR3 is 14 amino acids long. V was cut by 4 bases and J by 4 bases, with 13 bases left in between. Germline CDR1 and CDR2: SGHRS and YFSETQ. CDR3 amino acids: CASSPGTSPDTQYF. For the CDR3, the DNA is TGCGCCAGCAGCCCAGGGACTTCCCCAGATACGCAGTATTTT.

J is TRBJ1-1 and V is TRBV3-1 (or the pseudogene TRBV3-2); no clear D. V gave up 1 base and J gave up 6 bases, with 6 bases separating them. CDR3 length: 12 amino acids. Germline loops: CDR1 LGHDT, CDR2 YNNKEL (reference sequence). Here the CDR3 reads CASSQVPSEAFF. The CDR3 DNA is TGTGCCAGCAGCCAAGTTCCCTCTGAAGCTTTCTTT.

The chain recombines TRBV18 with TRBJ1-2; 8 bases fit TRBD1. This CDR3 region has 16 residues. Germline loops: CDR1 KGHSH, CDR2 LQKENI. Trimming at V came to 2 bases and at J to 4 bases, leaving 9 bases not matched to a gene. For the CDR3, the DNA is TGTGCCAGCTCACCAAGGTCGACAGGGGATACCTATGGCTACACCTTC. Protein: CASSPRSTGDTYGYTF.

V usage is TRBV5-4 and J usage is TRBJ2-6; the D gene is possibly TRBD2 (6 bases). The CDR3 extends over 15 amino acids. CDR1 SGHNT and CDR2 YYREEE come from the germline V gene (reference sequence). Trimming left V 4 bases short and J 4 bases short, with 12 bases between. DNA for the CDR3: TGTGCCAGCAGCCCCGGGGGTCGAGGGGCCAACGTCCTGACTTTC. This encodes CASSPGGRGANVLTF. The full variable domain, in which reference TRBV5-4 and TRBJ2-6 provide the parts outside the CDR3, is ETGVTQSPTHLIKTRGQQVTLRCSSQSGHNTVSWYQQALGQGPQFIFQYYREEENGRGNFPPRFSGLQFPNYSSELNVNALELDDSALYLCASSPGGRGANVLTFGAGSRLTVL.